The rows below give T cell receptor beta chains drawn from one sample of a study of blood T cell repertoires in COVID-19. The repertoire was sequenced with immunoSEQ multiplex PCR; TCRdb's copy has only in-frame clones and lacks some. The table lists approximately 170,000 clones, approximately 91% of them singletons, with about 4.9% in the top ten. The sequenced sample was peripheral blood. All receptors derive from a young man with COVID-19, enrolled during active disease. CDR3s include the opening cysteine and the closing phenylalanine or tryptophan. The order of the fields is D gene, clone size, V gene, J gene, CDR3 DNA, CDR3 protein. The D gene is left open where the match is weak. Size is stated for part of the rows, as once, few or many counts, or as a class when the clone is expanded.

>TRBD1|-|TRBV7-9|TRBJ2-7
TGTGCCAGCAGCCCGGTGGGACAGGGGTCCTACGAGCAGTACTTC
CASSPVGQGSYEQYF
>-|-|TRBV4-2|TRBJ1-4
TGTGCCAGCAGGGGGGCCGAAAAACTGTTTTTT
CASRGAEKLFF
>TRBD2|-|TRBV7-9|TRBJ2-7
TGTGCCAGCAGCTTGGGGCTAGCGGGAGGCTGGGACTACGAGCAGTACTTC
CASSLGLAGGWDYEQYF
>TRBD2|-|TRBV6-6|TRBJ2-7
TGTGCCAGCAGTCTGGGAGTTATTAGCGGGGAACCCTACGAGCAGTACTTC
CASSLGVISGEPYEQYF
>-|-|TRBV28|TRBJ2-1
TGTGCCAGCAGCCTTTTGAGGGAGTTTGAGTTCTTC
CASSLLREFEFF
>TRBD2|few|TRBV10-3|TRBJ2-5
TGTGCCATCAGCAGGACTAGCGCGAGGGTCCAAGAGACCCAGTACTTC
CAISRTSARVQETQYF
>TRBD1|-|TRBV24-1|TRBJ2-1
TGTGCCACCAGTGCCAGACAGGGGAGCTCCTACAATGAGCAGTTCTTC
CATSARQGSSYNEQFF
>-|-|TRBV18|TRBJ2-5
TGTGCCAGCTCACCAGCGACAGGCTTGGAGACCCAGTACTTC
CASSPATGLETQYF
>TRBD1|-|TRBV19|TRBJ1-5
TGTGCCAGTAGTACTCAGGGGGTATATCAGCCCCAGCATTTT
CASSTQGVYQPQHF
>-|-|TRBV6-4|TRBJ2-3
TGTGCCAGCAGTCCGGGGGTTGGAGATACGCAGTATTTT
CASSPGVGDTQYF
>TRBD1|-|TRBV6-2/TRBV6-3|TRBJ1-5
TGTGCCAGCAGTAAACGGACAGGGGCCTTTGGAGGGCAGCCCCAGCATTTT
CASSKRTGAFGGQPQHF
>TRBD1|-|TRBV4-2|TRBJ1-2
TGTGCCAGCAGCCAAGATCGAACAGGGGGAGGCTACACCTTC
CASSQDRTGGGYTF
>-|-|TRBV18|TRBJ2-1
TGTGCCAGCTCACCACCTTTTACCGGGACAAGGAGGACCTACAATGAGCAGTTCTTC
CASSPPFTGTRRTYNEQFF
>-|-|TRBV9|TRBJ1-2
TGTGCCAGCAGCGTAACGGGAGATCGAAACCGAGGCTACACCTTC
CASSVTGDRNRGYTF
>-|-|TRBV28|TRBJ1-6
TGTGCCAGCACTACCCGGCGCAGGGGTTCCTATAATTCACCCCTCCACTTT
CASTTRRRGSYNSPLHF
>TRBD2|-|TRBV6-6|TRBJ2-1
TGTGCCGTTACTAGCGGGAGCCACAATGAGCAGTTCTTC
CAVTSGSHNEQFF
>-|-|TRBV5-1|TRBJ2-3
TGCGCCAGCAGCTTGACAGCTAGCACAGATACGCAGTATTTT
CASSLTASTDTQYF
>-|-|TRBV6-5|TRBJ2-7
TGTGCCAGCAGTTACGGGCAGGTGAATGCCTTCTACGAGCAGTACTTC
CASSYGQVNAFYEQYF
>-|-|TRBV6-6|TRBJ1-1
TGTGCCAGCAGCGGCACGGACGGGATCGGGACTGAAGCTTTCTTT
CASSGTDGIGTEAFF
>TRBD2|few|TRBV3-1/TRBV3-2|TRBJ2-7
TGTGCCAGCCCCCCACTAGCGGGAGGGCCTAATTACGAGCAGTACTTC
CASPPLAGGPNYEQYF
>-|-|TRBV27|TRBJ2-1
TGTGCCAGCAGTTTACAGGGAATTGAGCAGTTCTTC
CASSLQGIEQFF
>TRBD2|-|TRBV30|TRBJ2-1
TGTGCCTACTATGGGACTAGAATTCGCCGAGGTGAGCAGTTCTTC
CAYYGTRIRRGEQFF
>-|-|TRBV24-1|TRBJ2-1
TGTGCCACCAGTGATTTGGGCAGAAACAATGAGCAGTTCTTC
CATSDLGRNNEQFF
>-|-|TRBV20-1|TRBJ2-7
TGCAGTGCTCCCGTTACCTACGAGCAGTACTTC
CSAPVTYEQYF
>TRBD2|-|TRBV30|TRBJ2-5
TGTGCCTGGAACGCCGGACTAGCGGGGAGTCCCCAGTACTTC
CAWNAGLAGSPQYF
>TRBD2|-|TRBV7-2|TRBJ2-5
TGTGCCAGCAGCCCGACCGGGAGGGGAGGTGGGGAGACCCAGTACTTC
CASSPTGRGGGETQYF
>-|-|TRBV6-5|TRBJ1-2
TGTGCCAGCAGTTACTTTGGGGGCCCGGAGGGCTACACCTTC
CASSYFGGPEGYTF
>-|-|TRBV5-6|TRBJ2-5
TGTGCCAGCAGCTTGGGGAGAGAGACCCAGTACTTC
CASSLGRETQYF
>-|-|TRBV30|TRBJ1-6
TGTGCCTGGGACAGCTCCTATAATTCACCCCTCCACTTT
CAWDSSYNSPLHF
>-|-|TRBV19|TRBJ2-3
TGTGCCAGTAGTATGTATCCCCTAGCCACAGATACGCAGTATTTT
CASSMYPLATDTQYF
>TRBD1|-|TRBV28|TRBJ1-6
TGTGCCACCCGAATGACAGGGGAGAATTCACCCCTCCACTTT
CATRMTGENSPLHF
>TRBD2|-|TRBV7-6|TRBJ2-1
TGTGCCAGCAGCTTAGAACTCGGGAGGCCCTCCTACAATGAGCAGTTCTTC
CASSLELGRPSYNEQFF
>TRBD2|-|TRBV28|TRBJ2-7
TGTGCCAGCGCCGGGGGGGGGTACGAGCAGTACTTC
CASAGGGYEQYF
>-|-|TRBV7-8|TRBJ1-2
TGTGCCAGCAGTTCAACAGCGGCTAACTATGGCTACACCTTC
CASSSTAANYGYTF
>-|-|TRBV15|TRBJ1-3
TGTGCCACCAGCAGAGTTCGGGCCGCCTTGACAGGCGCCGGAAACACCATATATTTT
CATSRVRAALTGAGNTIYF
>TRBD1|once|TRBV6-5|TRBJ2-7
TGTGCCAGCAGCAGGACAGGGATCAACGAGCAGTACTTC
CASSRTGINEQYF
>-|-|TRBV9|TRBJ2-2
TGTGCCAGCAGCGTAGGAGGGCTCCCCAAAGGTACCGGGGAGCTGTTTTTT
CASSVGGLPKGTGELFF